One and the same sample provided the 32 T cell receptor beta chains below, sequenced in a study of T cell changes during pregnancy in multiple sclerosis. Libraries were prepared by immunoSEQ multiplex PCR; TCRdb keeps only in-frame clonotypes and omits some of them. The data contain over 80,000 clones, less than 95% of them singletons. Sequencing was performed on peripheral blood, taken in the second trimester of pregnancy. The receptors stem from a female donor in good health, enrolled as a control in a pregnancy study.

The chain has TRBV6-1 and TRBJ1-1; 9 bases match TRBD1. The CDR3 has 15 residues. Germline V gene data show CDR1 as MNHNS and CDR2 as SASEGT. J lost 3 bases, V lost 1 base, and 3 bases had no gene match. CDR3 nucleotide sequence: TGTGCCAGCAGTGAAGGCGGGACAGGGTACACTGAAGCTTTCTTT. Translated, it gives CASSEGGTGYTEAFF.

The chain carries TRBV5-8 and TRBJ2-7; 8 bases agree with TRBD1. J gave up 4 bases and V 0 bases, and 9 bases lay outside the gene matches. This CDR3 is 16 amino acids long. Germline V gene data show CDR1 as SGHTS and CDR2 as YDEGEE. For the CDR3, the DNA is TGTGCCAGCAGCTTGGCGAGCAGGGGGCTTCGGTACGAGCAGTACTTC. Its protein product is CASSLASRGLRYEQYF.

In DNA, the CDR3 is TGTGCCAGCAGTTACTCCCCGACAGGGGTGAACACTGAAGCTTTCTTT. It is translated as CASSYSPTGVNTEAFF. The chain has TRBV6-5 and TRBJ1-1; 8 bases are a match to TRBD1. Germline V gene lookup returns CDR1 MNHEY and CDR2 SVGAGI. Trimming at V came to 0 bases and at J to 0 bases, leaving 3 bases not matched to a gene. CDR3 size: 16 residues.

Comment on this clone: This CDR3 is also generated by other DNA sequences in the sample. The J gene is TRBJ2-6, the V gene TRBV5-1, with TRBD1 identical over 11 bases. Germline CDR1 reads SGHRS; CDR2 reads YFSETQ. The CDR3 spans 16 residues. The V segment lost 3 bases and the J segment 3 bases; nucleotides outside the gene matches: 2. The CDR3 reads CASSWTGGGGANVLTF. The DNA of the CDR3 is TGCGCCAGCAGCTGGACAGGGGGCGGTGGGGCCAACGTCCTGACTTTC.

This rearrangement joins TRBV5-5 to TRBJ1-1, with TRBD1 matching 9 bases. Trimming cost V 3 bases and J 4 bases; bases outside gene matches: 1. The V gene's germline CDR1 is SGHKS and CDR2 YYEKEE (reference sequence). The CDR3 has 13 residues. In nucleotides, the CDR3 is TGTGCCAGCAGCTGGGACAGGGTCACTGAAGCTTTCTTT. Encoded protein: CASSWDRVTEAFF.

CDR3 sequence reads: CASSLDGYGYTF. The CDR3 DNA is TGTGCCAGCAGCTTGGACGGTTATGGCTACACCTTC. The V call is TRBV5-4, the J call TRBJ1-2; D is ambiguous. CDR3 length equals 12 residues. V gave up 0 bases and J gave up 5 bases, with 5 bases separating them. Germline V lookup: CDR1 SGHNT, CDR2 YYREEE (reference sequence).

The chain uses TRBV6-1 and TRBJ1-1, with 8 bases matching TRBD1. The CDR3 totals 14 residues. Germline values: CDR1 MNHNS, CDR2 SASEGT. The junction had 6 bases not matched to a gene; V was cut back by 4 bases and J by 5 bases. CDR3 sequence reads: CASSARQGMTEAFF. DNA for the CDR3: TGTGCCAGCAGTGCGCGACAGGGGATGACTGAAGCTTTCTTT.

The chain couples TRBV28 to TRBJ2-3; 11 positions match TRBD2. The V gene's germline CDR1 is MDHEN and CDR2 SYDVKM. V lost 5 bases, J lost 4 bases, and 5 bases stayed unmatched. The CDR3 is made up of 15 amino acids. CDR3 residues: CASSSSGRASDTQYF. The CDR3 coding sequence is TGTGCCAGCAGTAGTAGCGGGAGGGCGTCAGATACGCAGTATTTT.

The CDR3 bases are TGTGCCAGCAGTTTAGCGGGGCGAGGGGACCAGCCCCAGCATTTT. It is translated as CASSLAGRGDQPQHF. The chain is built from TRBV27 and TRBJ1-5; D may be TRBD1 (5 bases). Trimming cost V 2 bases and J 7 bases, with 15 bases left between them. CDR1 and CDR2 (germline): MNHEY, SMNVEV (reference sequence). The CDR3 has 15 amino acids.

This clone was seen a few times. The chain combines TRBV6-5 with TRBJ2-7; TRBD1 agrees at 7 bases. There are 16 residues in the CDR3. CDR1 and CDR2 from the germline V gene are MNHEY and SVGAGI. After removal of 2 bases from V and 1 base from J, the junction contained 8 bases not matched to a gene. The CDR3 DNA is TGTGCCAGCAGTTACGCACCGGGACAGCGGTCCTACGAGCAGTACTTC. Translating gives CASSYAPGQRSYEQYF.

The chain is built from TRBV7-6 and TRBJ2-7; D might be TRBD1 (6 bases). V shed 2 bases and J shed 2 bases, with 13 bases lying between them. CDR1 and CDR2 from the germline V gene are SGHVS and FNYEAQ. There are 15 residues in the CDR3. The CDR3 is CASSLSTGTPYEQYF. In nucleotides, the CDR3 is TGTGCCAGCAGCTTATCCACAGGGACCCCCTACGAGCAGTACTTC.

The chain has TRBV5-6 and TRBJ2-5; D remains unclear. Germline-derived CDR1 and CDR2 are SGHDT and YYEEEE. The CDR3 is made up of 14 amino acids. V lost 0 bases and J 0 bases, leaving 6 bases between the germline ends. The CDR3 nucleotides are TGTGCCAGCAGCTTGGGGTCAGACCAAGAGACCCAGTACTTC. The encoded protein is CASSLGSDQETQYF.

The V call is TRBV18, the J call TRBJ2-1; 7 bases are a match to TRBD1. Germline V gene lookup returns CDR1 KGHSH and CDR2 LQKENI. The trim removed 2 bases at V and 6 bases at J, leaving 7 bases unmatched. This CDR3 has 15 residues. The CDR3 nucleotides are TGTGCCAGCTCACCAAGAGACAGGGTAGGCAATGAGCAGTTCTTC. As protein: CASSPRDRVGNEQFF.

V gene TRBV5-3 combines with J gene TRBJ2-7; 7 nucleotides line up with TRBD1. TRBV5-3 is reported as an ORF; its role is uncertain. CDR3 size: 13 residues. V lost 4 bases to trimming and J lost 7 bases; unmatched junction nucleotides: 8. The CDR3 sequence is CARSTDRDREQYF. CDR3 DNA: TGTGCCAGAAGCACAGACAGGGACCGGGAGCAGTACTTC.

V gene TRBV4-1 combines with J gene TRBJ1-1, with no clear D. This CDR3 contains 18 residues. Trimming took off 0 bases at V and 0 bases at J, with 17 bases between the two ends. Germline loops: CDR1 MGHRA, CDR2 YSYEKL. The CDR3 protein is CASSQDQPLGPLNTEAFF. In DNA form, the CDR3 reads TGCGCCAGCAGCCAAGATCAACCTCTGGGCCCCTTGAACACTGAAGCTTTCTTT.

This clone was recorded only once. V gene TRBV5-1 combines with J gene TRBJ2-3; D is unclear. This CDR3 has 15 residues. V lost 5 bases and J 0 bases, leaving 13 bases between the germline ends. Germline CDR1 and CDR2: SGHRS and YFSETQ. This CDR3 is CASRYTIPSTDTQYF. CDR3 coding DNA: TGCGCCAGCAGGTACACCATCCCTAGCACAGATACGCAGTATTTT.

This clone was seen once. The rearrangement joins TRBV18 to TRBJ2-1, with D hard to call. The CDR3 sequence is 14 residues long. The V gene lost 6 bases and the J gene lost 8 bases, with 17 bases spanning the gap. Germline V lookup: CDR1 KGHSH, CDR2 LQKENI. The CDR3 reads CASSPDYGGDEQFF. CDR3 sequence (DNA): TGTGCCAGCTCTCCCGATTATGGCGGCGATGAGCAGTTCTTC. The whole variable domain, filled in from reference TRBV18 and TRBJ2-1, reads NAGVMQNPRHLVRRRGQEARLRCSPMKGHSHVYWYRQLPEEGLKFMVYLQKENIIDESGMPKERFSAEFPKEGPSILRIQQVVRGDSAAYFCASSPDYGGDEQFFGPGTRLTVL.

The chain couples TRBV7-9 to TRBJ1-2; 7 bases agree with TRBD1. Losses at the gene ends were 5 bases for V and 8 bases for J; bases not matched to a gene: 11. The CDR3 is 14 amino acids. The germline gives CDR1 SEHNR, CDR2 FQNEAQ (reference sequence). CDR3 loop: CASSADRLIYGYTF. The CDR3 DNA sequence: TGTGCCAGCAGCGCGGACAGGCTAATCTACGGCTACACCTTC. The full variable domain, completed using reference TRBV7-9 and TRBJ1-2, is DTGVSQNPRHKITKRGQNVTFRCDPISEHNRLYWYRQTLGQGPEFLTYFQNEAQLEKSRLLSDRFSAERPKGSFSTLEIQRTEQGDSAMYLCASSADRLIYGYTFGSGTRLTVV.

The rearrangement joins TRBV4-2 to TRBJ2-7, with TRBD1 as a possible D gene (6 bases). The CDR3 covers 15 residues. V lost 0 bases and J 4 bases, leaving 13 bases between the germline ends. From germline, CDR1 is LGHNA and CDR2 YNFKEQ. The CDR3 loop is CASSQDWTAGYEQYF. DNA for the CDR3: TGTGCCAGCAGCCAAGATTGGACAGCAGGTTACGAGCAGTACTTC.

The V gene is TRBV9, the J gene TRBJ2-7; possible D gene TRBD2, 6 bases. Germline CDR1 SGDLS, CDR2 YYNGEE. The CDR3 runs to 15 residues. Trimming removed 1 base from V and 0 bases from J, with 11 bases in between. The CDR3, as DNA: TGTGCCAGCAGCGTAACGACTAGTCCCTCCTACGAGCAGTACTTC. Its protein is CASSVTTSPSYEQYF.

The chain employs TRBV6-1 and TRBJ1-2; D is ambiguous. Trimming pared 3 bases from V and 4 bases from J, leaving 9 bases between. This CDR3 region has 13 residues. Per the germline V gene, CDR1 is MNHNS and CDR2 is SASEGT. The CDR3 region is CASSEWQVYGYTF. Written as DNA, the CDR3 is TGTGCCAGCAGTGAGTGGCAGGTCTATGGCTACACCTTC.

The chain couples TRBV7-2 to TRBJ2-1; 7 bases match TRBD2. This CDR3 is built from 16 residues. V lost 1 base and J lost 5; bases outside the gene matches: 8. Per the germline V gene, CDR1 is SGHTA and CDR2 is FQGNSA. The CDR3: CASSLGGGSPHNEQFF. The DNA for the CDR3 is TGTGCCAGCAGCTTAGGGGGCGGGAGTCCCCACAATGAGCAGTTCTTC.

The V gene is TRBV5-1, the J gene TRBJ1-2; D not resolved. The CDR3 length is 12 residues. V gave up 4 bases and J gave up 6 bases, with 10 bases separating them. Germline V CDR1 and CDR2: SGHRS, YFSETQ. CDR3 nucleotides: TGCGCCAGCAGCATTAGTGCAAATGGCTACACCTTC. This sequence encodes CASSISANGYTF.

V gene TRBV5-6 combines with J gene TRBJ1-2; tentative D call: TRBD1 (6 bases). Trimming took off 0 bases at V and 1 base at J, with 13 bases between the two ends. Per the germline V gene, CDR1 is SGHDT and CDR2 is YYEEEE. The CDR3 runs 16 residues. The CDR3: CASSLGTGQGNYGYTF. The CDR3 region has the DNA TGTGCCAGCAGCTTGGGAACAGGGCAGGGTAACTATGGCTACACCTTC.

The rearrangement uses TRBV4-1 and TRBJ2-3; D may be TRBD1 (6 bases). Germline loops: CDR1 MGHRA, CDR2 YSYEKL. V lost 4 bases, J lost 5 bases, and 16 bases lay in between. The CDR3 has 15 residues. The CDR3 DNA sequence: TGCGCCAGCAGCCGACGGACAGCGTCCGAAGATACGCAGTATTTT. Translating gives CASSRRTASEDTQYF.

This clone was seen more than once but under ten times. The chain carries TRBV6-5 and TRBJ1-6; D is ambiguous. Trimming took off 7 bases at V and 10 bases at J, with 11 bases between the two ends. CDR1 and CDR2 from the germline V gene are MNHEY and SVGAGI. The CDR3 runs to 12 residues. The chain's CDR3 is CASNGGGSPLHF. The CDR3 DNA sequence: TGTGCCAGCAATGGAGGAGGATCACCCCTCCACTTT.

The rearrangement joins TRBV18 to TRBJ2-1; D is unclear. V lost 2 bases and J 4 bases, leaving 3 bases between the germline ends. The CDR3 is 12 residues long. Germline-derived CDR1 and CDR2 are KGHSH and LQKENI. CDR3 amino acids: CASSPTYNEQFF. In nucleotides, the CDR3 is TGTGCCAGCTCACCAACATACAATGAGCAGTTCTTC.

This chain links TRBV28 with TRBJ2-1; 9 bases agree with TRBD2. The CDR3 sequence is 14 residues long. Per germline, CDR1 MDHEN and CDR2 SYDVKM. J gave up 8 bases and V 2 bases, and 4 bases lay outside the gene matches. The CDR3 sequence is CASSLAGGFHEQFF. CDR3 nucleotides: TGTGCCAGCAGTTTAGCGGGAGGGTTCCATGAGCAGTTCTTC.

Ten or more counts support this clone. The genes are TRBV6-1 and TRBJ2-7, with TRBD1 matching 11 bases. The V and J ends lost 0 bases and 3 bases, in that order; junction bases with no gene match: 1. CDR1 MNHNS and CDR2 SASEGT come from the germline V gene. This CDR3 is built from 15 residues. The chain's CDR3 is CASSEAGTGGYEQYF. The CDR3, as DNA: TGTGCCAGCAGTGAAGCCGGGACAGGGGGCTACGAGCAGTACTTC.

The chain employs TRBV18 and TRBJ2-7; 7 bases line up with TRBD2. Germline V gene data show CDR1 as KGHSH and CDR2 as LQKENI. The CDR3 is 14 amino acids. Trimming removed 6 bases from V and 7 bases from J; junction bases left unmatched: 12. The CDR3 DNA reads TGTGCCAGCTCTCCGGGGGGAGGGCCAAGGGAGCAGTACTTC. It yields the protein CASSPGGGPREQYF.

The table lists this clone with a count of one. V usage is TRBV2 and J usage is TRBJ2-7; TRBD1 matches at 12 bases. CDR1 is SNHLY and CDR2 is FYNNEI in the germline V gene. This CDR3 region has 18 residues. Losses at the gene ends were 6 bases for V and 1 base for J; bases not matched to a gene: 13. The DNA of the CDR3 is TGTGCCAGCAGGAAACCGGGACAGGGGGCCGCGGGTTCCTACGAGCAGTACTTC. Its protein product is CASRKPGQGAAGSYEQYF.

V usage is TRBV29-1 and J usage is TRBJ1-3, with TRBD1 identical over 7 bases. J was trimmed by 0 bases and V by 6 bases; bases with no gene match: 5. The CDR3 runs 14 residues. Per the germline V gene, CDR1 is SQVTM and CDR2 is ANQGSEA. CDR3 loop: CSVGTATSGNTIYF. The CDR3 nucleotides are TGCAGCGTGGGGACAGCGACCTCTGGAAACACCATATATTTT. The full variable domain, with the rest looked up from reference TRBV29-1 and TRBJ1-3, is SAVISQKPSRDICQRGTSLTIQCQVDSQVTMMFWYRQQPGQSLTLIATANQGSEATYESGFVIDKFPISRPNLTFSTLTVSNMSPEDSSIYLCSVGTATSGNTIYFGEGSWLTVV.